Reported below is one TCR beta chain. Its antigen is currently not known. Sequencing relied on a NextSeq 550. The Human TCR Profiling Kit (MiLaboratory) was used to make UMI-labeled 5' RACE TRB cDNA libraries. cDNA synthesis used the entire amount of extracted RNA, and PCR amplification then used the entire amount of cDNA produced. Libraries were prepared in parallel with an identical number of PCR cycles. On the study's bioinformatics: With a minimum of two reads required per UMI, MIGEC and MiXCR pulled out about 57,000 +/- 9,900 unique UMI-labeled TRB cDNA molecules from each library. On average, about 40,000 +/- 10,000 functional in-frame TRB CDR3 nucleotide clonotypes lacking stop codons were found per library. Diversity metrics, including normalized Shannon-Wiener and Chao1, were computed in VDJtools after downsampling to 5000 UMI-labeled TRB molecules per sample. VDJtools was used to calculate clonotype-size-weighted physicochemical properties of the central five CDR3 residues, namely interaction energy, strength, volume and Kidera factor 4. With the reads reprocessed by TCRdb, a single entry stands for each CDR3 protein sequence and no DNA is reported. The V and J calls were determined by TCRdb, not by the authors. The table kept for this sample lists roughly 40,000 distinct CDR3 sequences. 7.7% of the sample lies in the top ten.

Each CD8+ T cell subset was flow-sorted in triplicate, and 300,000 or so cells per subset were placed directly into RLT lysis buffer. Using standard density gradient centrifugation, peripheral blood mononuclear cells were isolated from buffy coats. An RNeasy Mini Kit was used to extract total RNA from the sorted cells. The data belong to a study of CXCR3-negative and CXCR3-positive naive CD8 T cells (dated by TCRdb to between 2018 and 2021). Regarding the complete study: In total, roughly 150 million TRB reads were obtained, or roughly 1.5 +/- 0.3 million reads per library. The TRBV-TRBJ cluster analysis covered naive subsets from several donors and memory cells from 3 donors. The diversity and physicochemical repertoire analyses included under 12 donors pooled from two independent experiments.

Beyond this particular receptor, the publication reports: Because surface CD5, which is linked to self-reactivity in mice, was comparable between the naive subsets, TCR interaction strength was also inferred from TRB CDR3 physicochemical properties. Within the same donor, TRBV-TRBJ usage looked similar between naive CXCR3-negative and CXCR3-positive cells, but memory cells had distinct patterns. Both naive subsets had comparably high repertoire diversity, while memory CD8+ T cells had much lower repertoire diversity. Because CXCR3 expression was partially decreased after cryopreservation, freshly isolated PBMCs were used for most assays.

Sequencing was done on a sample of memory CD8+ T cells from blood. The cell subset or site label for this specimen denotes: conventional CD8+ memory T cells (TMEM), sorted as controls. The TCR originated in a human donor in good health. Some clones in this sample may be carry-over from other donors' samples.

The CDR3 has the sequence CASSQRAGQGHYNEQFF. This chain is built from TRBV7-9 and TRBJ2-1; TCRdb proposes TRBD1, but this gene call is untestable without DNA. The cysteine opens and the phenylalanine closes a CDR3 of 17 amino acids. This entry has no DNA. The germline V gene (reference sequence) sets CDR1 to SEHNR and CDR2 to FQNEAQ. Here the CDR3 is joined to the reference TRBV7-9 and TRBJ2-1 genes, and the full variable domain is: DTGVSQNPRHKITKRGQNVTFRCDPISEHNRLYWYRQTLGQGPEFLTYFQNEAQLEKSRLLSDRFSAERPKGSFSTLEIQRTEQGDSAMYLCASSQRAGQGHYNEQFFGPGTRLTVL.